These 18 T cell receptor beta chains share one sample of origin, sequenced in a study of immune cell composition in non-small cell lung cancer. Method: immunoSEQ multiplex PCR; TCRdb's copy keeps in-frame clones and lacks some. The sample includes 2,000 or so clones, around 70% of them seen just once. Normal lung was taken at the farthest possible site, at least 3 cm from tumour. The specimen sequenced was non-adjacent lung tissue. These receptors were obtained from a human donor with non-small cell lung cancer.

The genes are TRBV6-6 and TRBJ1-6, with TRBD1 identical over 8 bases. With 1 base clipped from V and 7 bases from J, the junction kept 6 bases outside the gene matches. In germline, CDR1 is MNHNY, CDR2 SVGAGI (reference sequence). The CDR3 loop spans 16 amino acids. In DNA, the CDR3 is TGTGCCAGCAGTTACTTGGGACAGGTCGGAAATTCACCCCTCCACTTT. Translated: CASSYLGQVGNSPLHF.

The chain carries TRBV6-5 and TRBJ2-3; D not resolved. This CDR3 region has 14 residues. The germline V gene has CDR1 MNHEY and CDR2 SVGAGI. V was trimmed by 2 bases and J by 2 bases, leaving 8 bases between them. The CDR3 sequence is CASSYGATTDTQYF. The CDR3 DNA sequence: TGTGCCAGCAGTTACGGAGCGACCACAGATACGCAGTATTTT.

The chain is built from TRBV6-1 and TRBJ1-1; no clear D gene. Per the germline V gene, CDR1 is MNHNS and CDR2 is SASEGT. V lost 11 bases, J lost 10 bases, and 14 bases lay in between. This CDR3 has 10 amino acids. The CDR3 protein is CAGGRDSAFF. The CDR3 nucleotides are TGTGCCGGTGGGAGGGATTCAGCTTTCTTT.

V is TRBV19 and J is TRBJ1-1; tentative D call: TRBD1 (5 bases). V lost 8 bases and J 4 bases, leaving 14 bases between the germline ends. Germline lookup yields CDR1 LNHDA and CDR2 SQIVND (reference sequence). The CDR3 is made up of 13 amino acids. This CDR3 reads CASLDSPFTEAFF. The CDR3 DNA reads TGTGCCAGTTTAGACAGTCCATTCACTGAAGCTTTCTTT.

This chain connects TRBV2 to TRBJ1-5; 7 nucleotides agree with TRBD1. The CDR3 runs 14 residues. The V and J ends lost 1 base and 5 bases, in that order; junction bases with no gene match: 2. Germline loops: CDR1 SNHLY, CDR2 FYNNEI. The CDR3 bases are TGTGCCAGCAGTGAAGGCCAGGGGGATCAGCCCCAGCATTTT. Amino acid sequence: CASSEGQGDQPQHF.

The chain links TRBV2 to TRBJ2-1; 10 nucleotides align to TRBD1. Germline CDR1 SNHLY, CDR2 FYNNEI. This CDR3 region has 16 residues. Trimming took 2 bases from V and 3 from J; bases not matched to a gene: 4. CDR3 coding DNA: TGTGCCAGCAGTGAAAGACAGGGGGCTATCTACAATGAGCAGTTCTTC. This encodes CASSERQGAIYNEQFF.

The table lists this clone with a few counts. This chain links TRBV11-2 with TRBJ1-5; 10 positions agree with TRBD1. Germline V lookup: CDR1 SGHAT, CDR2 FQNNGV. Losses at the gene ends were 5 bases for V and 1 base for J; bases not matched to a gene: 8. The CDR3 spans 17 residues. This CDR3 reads CASSRGTGDGSNQPQHF. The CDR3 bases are TGTGCCAGCAGCCGCGGGACAGGGGATGGCAGCAATCAGCCCCAGCATTTT.

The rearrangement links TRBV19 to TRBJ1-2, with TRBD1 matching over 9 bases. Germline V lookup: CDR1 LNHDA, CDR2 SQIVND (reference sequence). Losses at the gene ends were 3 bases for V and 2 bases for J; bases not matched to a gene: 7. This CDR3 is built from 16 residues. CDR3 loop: CASSMKQGALNYGYTF. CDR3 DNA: TGTGCCAGTAGTATGAAACAGGGGGCGCTGAACTATGGCTACACCTTC.

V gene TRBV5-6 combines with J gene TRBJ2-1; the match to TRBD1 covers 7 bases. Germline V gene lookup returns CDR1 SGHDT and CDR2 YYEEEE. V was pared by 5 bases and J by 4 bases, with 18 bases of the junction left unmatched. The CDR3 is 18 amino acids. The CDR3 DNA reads TGTGCCAGCAGTGATGAGGCAGGGGGTACCTTTTATTACAATGAGCAGTTCTTC. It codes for CASSDEAGGTFYYNEQFF.

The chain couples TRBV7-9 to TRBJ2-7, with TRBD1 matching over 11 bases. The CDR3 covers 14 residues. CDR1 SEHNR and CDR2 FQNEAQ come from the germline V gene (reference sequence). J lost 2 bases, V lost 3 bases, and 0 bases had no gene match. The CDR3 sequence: CASSLGQGAYEQYF. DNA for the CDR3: TGTGCCAGCAGCTTGGGACAGGGGGCCTACGAGCAGTACTTC.

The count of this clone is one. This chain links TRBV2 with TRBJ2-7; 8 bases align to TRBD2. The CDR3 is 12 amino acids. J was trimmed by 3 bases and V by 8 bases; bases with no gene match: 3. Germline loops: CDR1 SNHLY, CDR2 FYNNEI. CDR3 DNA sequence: TGTGCCAGCGGGGCGGGGGGCTACGAGCAGTACTTC. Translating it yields CASGAGGYEQYF.

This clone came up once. CDR3 sequence: CASSFGEQGEQFF. The CDR3 region has the DNA TGTGCCAGCTCATTTGGCGAACAGGGCGAGCAGTTCTTC. This chain connects TRBV18 to TRBJ2-1; maybe TRBD1 (6 bases). Deletions cut 5 bases from V and 10 bases from J, with 15 bases between. From germline, CDR1 is KGHSH and CDR2 LQKENI. CDR3 length: 13 amino acids.

The CDR3 region has the DNA TGTGCCAGCAGCCCCGCGAGGGAGAACACTGAAGCTTTCTTT. The encoded protein is CASSPARENTEAFF. The chain carries TRBV7-2 and TRBJ1-1; D unclear. The germline gives CDR1 SGHTA, CDR2 FQGNSA. Trimming left V 5 bases short and J 1 base short, with 11 bases between. This CDR3 is built from 14 residues.

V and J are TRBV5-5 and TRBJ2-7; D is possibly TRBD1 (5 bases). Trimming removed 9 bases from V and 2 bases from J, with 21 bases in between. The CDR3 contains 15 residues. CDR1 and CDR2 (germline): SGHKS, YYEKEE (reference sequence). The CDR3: CATAGGTGSAYEQYF. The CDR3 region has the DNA TGTGCCACCGCCGGTGGTACAGGCAGCGCCTACGAGCAGTACTTC.

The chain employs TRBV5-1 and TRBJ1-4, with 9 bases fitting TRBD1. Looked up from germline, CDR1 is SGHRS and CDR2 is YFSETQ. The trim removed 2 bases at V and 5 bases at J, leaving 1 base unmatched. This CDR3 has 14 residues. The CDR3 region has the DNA TGCGCCAGCAGCTTCGGGACAGGGAATGAAAAACTGTTTTTT. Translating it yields CASSFGTGNEKLFF.

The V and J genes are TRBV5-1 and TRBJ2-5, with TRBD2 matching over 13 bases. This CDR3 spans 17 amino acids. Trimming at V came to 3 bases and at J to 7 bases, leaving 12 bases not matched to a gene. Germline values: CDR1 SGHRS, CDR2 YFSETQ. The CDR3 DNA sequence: TGCGCCAGCAGCTCGGACTCCGGGACTAGCGGGACCGGGACCCAGTACTTC. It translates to CASSSDSGTSGTGTQYF. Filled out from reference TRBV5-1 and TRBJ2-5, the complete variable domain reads KAGVTQTPRYLIKTRGQQVTLSCSPISGHRSVSWYQQTPGQGLQFLFEYFSETQRNKGNFPGRFSGRQFSNSRSEMNVSTLELGDSALYLCASSSDSGTSGTGTQYFGPGTRLLVL.

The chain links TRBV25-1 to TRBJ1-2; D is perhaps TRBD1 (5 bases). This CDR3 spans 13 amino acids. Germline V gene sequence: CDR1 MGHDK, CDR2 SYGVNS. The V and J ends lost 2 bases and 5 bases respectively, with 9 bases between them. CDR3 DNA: TGTGCCAGCAGTGAAAAGGGGCTTTATGGCTACACCTTC. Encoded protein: CASSEKGLYGYTF.

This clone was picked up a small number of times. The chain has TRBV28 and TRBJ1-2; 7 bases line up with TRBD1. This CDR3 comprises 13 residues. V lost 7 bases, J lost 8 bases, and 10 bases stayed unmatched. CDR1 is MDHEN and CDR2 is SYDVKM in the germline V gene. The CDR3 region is CASNLLDRDGYTF. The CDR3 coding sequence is TGTGCCAGCAACTTGCTCGACAGGGACGGCTACACCTTC.